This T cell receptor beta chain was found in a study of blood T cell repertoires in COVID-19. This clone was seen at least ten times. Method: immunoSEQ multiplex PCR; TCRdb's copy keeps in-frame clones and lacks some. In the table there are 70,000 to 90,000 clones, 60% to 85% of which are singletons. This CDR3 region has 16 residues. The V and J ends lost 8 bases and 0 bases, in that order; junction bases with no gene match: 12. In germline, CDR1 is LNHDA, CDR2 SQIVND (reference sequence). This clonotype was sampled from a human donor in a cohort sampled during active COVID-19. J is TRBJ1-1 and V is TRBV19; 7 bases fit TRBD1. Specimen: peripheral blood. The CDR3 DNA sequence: TGTGCCAGTTGTCACCTAACGGGACAGATGAACACTGAAGCTTTCTTT. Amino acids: CASCHLTGQMNTEAFF. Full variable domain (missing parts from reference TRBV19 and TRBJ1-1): DGGITQSPKYLFRKEGQNVTLSCEQNLNHDAMYWYRQDPGQGLRLIYYSQIVNDFQKGDIAEGYSVSREKKESFPLTVTSAQKNPTAFYLCASCHLTGQMNTEAFFGQGTRLTVV.